This TCR beta chain derives from a study of circulating and synovial CD4+ cells in juvenile arthritis. The study, taken as a whole, reports: The pathogenic-like versus bulk T cell difference escaped Vbeta family analysis. T cell genome counts differed by at least an order of magnitude between CPL and CD4 samples.

A word on this clone: The target antigen is unknown.

Clones were sequenced by immunoSEQ multiplex PCR, and TCRdb holds only the in-frame ones, with some missing. The table shows tens of thousands of clones, with approximately 94% occurring only once. CDR1 LNHDA and CDR2 SQIVND come from the germline V gene (reference sequence). Trimming shortened V by 1 base and J by 4 bases, and 11 bases separated the two germline ends. The length of the CDR3 is 15 residues. The receptor's source is a human donor with juvenile idiopathic arthritis. The chain carries TRBV19 and TRBJ1-5; D is perhaps TRBD1 (6 bases). Sequenced material: CD4+ T cells from blood. DNA of the CDR3: TGTGCCAGTAGTATAGGATACAGGGTGAATCAGCCCCAGCATTTT. This encodes CASSIGYRVNQPQHF.